The sample holds many counts of the clone carrying this T cell receptor (beta chain). TCRdb reanalysed the RT-PCR reads using MiXCR and keeps one entry per CDR3 protein. The table has around 240,000 distinct CDR3 sequences, roughly 14% seen once; the top ten hold about 9.9%. This entry is derived from a study of patients and donors after allogeneic stem cell transplantation. V lost 5 bases and J 0 bases, leaving 10 bases between the germline ends. The CDR3 spans 14 residues. Sequenced: blood, either unsorted or a sorted T cell fraction (not recorded which). The chain carries TRBV12-3 or TRBV12-4 and TRBJ1-1; a weak D match, TRBD1 (6 bases). The source of this sequence is a human donor who was either an allogeneic HSCT recipient or a stem cell or donor lymphocyte infusion donor (not recorded which). It is not recorded whose cells these are; they may come from a transplant donor. This CDR3 is CASSPNRVNTEAFF. The CDR3 DNA sequence: TGTGCCAGCAGTCCTAACAGGGTGAACACTGAAGCTTTCTTT.